This T cell receptor (beta chain) appears in the sequencing data of a study of blood T cells in healthy people across ages. Per germline, CDR1 SGHRS and CDR2 YFSETQ. This CDR3 region has 14 residues. V dropped 3 bases and J dropped 2 bases, with 11 bases sitting between them. This clonotype was seen a few times. Its antigen is not known. Study outcomes and limitations: The long-lived group displayed more naive CD4+ cells, plus higher diversity, than the aged donors did. Higher naive T cell percentage went strongly together with higher TCR beta diversity. Across the age range, TCR beta diversity per million T cells fell in a roughly linear way.

Donors were healthy Caucasian individuals from Russia aged roughly 6 to 100. Sample-barcoded 5' priming and a J-beta primer mix drove a second PCR of roughly 6 to 12 cycles. TCRdb itself ran the 5' RACE reads through MiXCR, one entry per CDR3 protein. Of about 720,000 distinct CDR3 sequences listed, approximately 22% were seen once; the top ten hold about 22%. The V gene is TRBV5-1, the J gene TRBJ1-1; no definite D call. This clonotype originated in a man between 70 and 80 years old in good health. Sequencing was performed on blood. The CDR3 DNA reads TGCGCCAGCAGCTCCCTGGACGGAAACACTGAAGCTTTCTTT. Translated: CASSSLDGNTEAFF.